Listed below are T cell receptor beta chains from one sample, sequenced in a study of blood T cell repertoires in COVID-19. The data were produced by immunoSEQ multiplex PCR, yet TCRdb's version contains in-frame clones alone and is incomplete. The repertoire includes hundreds of thousands of clones, about 91% of them detected once, and around 6.3% sits in the top ten. Sequenced: peripheral blood. The origin of the receptors is a woman in her twenties or thirties with COVID-19, enrolled during active disease. The CDR3 runs from the conserved cysteine through the conserved F or W. Fields, in order: D gene, J gene, V gene, clone size, CDR3 protein, CDR3 DNA. D genes are given only for firm matches. Only part of the rows carry a size: once, few, many, or a class if the clone is expanded.

- | TRBJ1-6 | TRBV4-3 | - | CASSQDRVSPLHF | TGCGCCAGCAGCCAAGATCGGGTTTCACCCCTCCACTTT
- | TRBJ1-2 | TRBV6-1 | - | CASSELRLDGYTF | TGTGCCAGCAGTGAATTACGGCTAGATGGCTACACCTTC
TRBD2 | TRBJ2-7 | TRBV6-5 | - | CASSYGGEGHEQYF | TGTGCCAGCAGTTACGGGGGGGAGGGCCACGAGCAGTACTTC
- | TRBJ1-2 | TRBV5-1 | - | CASSLGLDTTGLGRGYTF | TGCGCCAGCAGCTTGGGCCTCGATACCACAGGGTTGGGTCGGGGCTACACCTTC
TRBD1 | TRBJ1-2 | TRBV4-1 | few | CASSQDPGTGRGYTF | TGCGCCAGCAGCCAAGACCCCGGGACAGGACGTGGCTACACCTTC
- | TRBJ1-1 | TRBV5-1 | - | CASSLLQGNTEAFF | TGCGCCAGCAGCTTATTACAGGGGAACACTGAAGCTTTCTTT
TRBD1 | TRBJ1-2 | TRBV28 | - | CASTPPGTGYGYTF | TGTGCCAGCACCCCCCCCGGGACAGGGTATGGCTACACCTTC
TRBD1 | TRBJ2-3 | TRBV5-6 | - | CASRTNRGRFFTDTQYF | TGTGCCAGCAGGACGAACAGGGGGCGATTCTTCACAGATACGCAGTATTTT
- | TRBJ2-5 | TRBV7-2 | - | CASSLQGRGEETQYF | TGTGCCAGCAGCTTACAGGGGAGGGGAGAAGAGACCCAGTACTTC
- | TRBJ1-2 | TRBV5-6 | - | CASSSEQGPRFGYGYTF | TGTGCCAGCAGCTCTGAACAGGGTCCGCGGTTTGGTTATGGCTACACCTTC
TRBD2 | TRBJ2-2 | TRBV7-2 | once | CASSFLAGGPDGELFF | TGTGCCAGCAGCTTTTTAGCGGGAGGGCCGGACGGGGAGCTGTTTTTT
- | TRBJ1-1 | TRBV28 | - | CASSLILAGTEAFF | TGTGCCAGCAGTTTAATTCTGGCCGGGACTGAAGCTTTCTTT
- | TRBJ1-5 | TRBV7-2 | - | CASSTTGRGNQPQHF | TGTGCCAGCAGCACCACAGGGAGAGGCAATCAGCCCCAGCATTTT
TRBD1 | TRBJ1-2 | TRBV30 | - | CARWTGSTSGYTF | TGTGCCCGCTGGACAGGATCGACGAGTGGCTACACCTTC
- | TRBJ2-5 | TRBV25-1 | - | CASAAGGRETQYF | TGTGCCAGTGCTGCCGGGGGGCGGGAGACCCAGTACTTC
TRBD1 | TRBJ1-3 | TRBV5-6 | - | CASSSTGFESSGNTIYF | TGTGCCAGCAGCTCGACAGGGTTTGAGAGCTCTGGAAACACCATATATTTT
- | TRBJ2-5 | TRBV5-1 | once | CASSPGVYQETQYF | TGCGCCAGCAGCCCCGGGGTTTACCAAGAGACCCAGTACTTC
- | TRBJ2-2 | TRBV19 | - | CASSAKQGRGTGELFF | TGTGCCAGTAGTGCAAAACAGGGCCGGGGCACCGGGGAGCTGTTTTTT
- | TRBJ1-3 | TRBV5-6 | - | CASSPGPRGNTIYF | TGTGCCAGCAGCCCGGGTCCGCGGGGAAACACCATATATTTT
- | TRBJ2-2 | TRBV28 | - | CASNSQNTGELFF | TGTGCCAGCAACAGCCAAAACACCGGGGAGCTGTTTTTT
- | TRBJ1-3 | TRBV14 | - | CASSRGSPPGNTIYF | TGTGCCAGCAGCCGAGGGTCCCCCCCTGGAAACACCATATATTTT
TRBD1 | TRBJ1-5 | TRBV4-3 | - | CASSQDPPGGGNQPQHF | TGCGCCAGCAGCCAAGATCCCCCAGGGGGCGGCAATCAGCCCCAGCATTTT
TRBD1 | TRBJ1-1 | TRBV19 | few | CASSIRTGPEAFF | TGTGCCAGTAGTATACGGACAGGGCCTGAAGCTTTCTTT
- | TRBJ2-1 | TRBV29-1 | - | CSVEYSPQAYNEQFF | TGCAGCGTTGAATACAGCCCTCAAGCCTACAATGAGCAGTTCTTC
TRBD2 | TRBJ2-5 | TRBV5-1 | - | CASSGRGLKETQYF | TGCGCCAGCAGCGGGAGGGGTTTAAAGGAGACCCAGTACTTC
- | TRBJ1-1 | TRBV5-1 | - | CASSLEQVPNTEAFF | TGCGCCAGCAGCTTGGAACAGGTCCCGAACACTGAAGCTTTCTTT
TRBD1 | TRBJ2-1 | TRBV5-3 | - | CARSLLMDPPSPGQGYEQFF | TGTGCCAGAAGCTTGTTAATGGATCCCCCATCGCCGGGACAGGGATATGAGCAGTTCTTC
- | TRBJ1-2 | TRBV5-6 | - | CASSLAGGGRFYGYTF | TGTGCCAGCAGCTTGGCTGGGGGCGGGCGCTTCTATGGCTACACCTTC
- | TRBJ2-7 | TRBV7-2 | once | CASSLARTRAFEQYF | TGTGCCAGCAGCTTAGCCCGGACTCGAGCTTTCGAGCAGTACTTC
TRBD1 | TRBJ2-1 | TRBV19 | - | CASSDTGGVSYNEQFF | TGTGCCAGTAGTGATACAGGGGGCGTCTCCTACAATGAGCAGTTCTTC
TRBD2 | TRBJ2-5 | TRBV4-2 | - | CASSQDSGGARAQYF | TGTGCCAGCAGCCAAGATAGCGGGGGGGCCCGGGCCCAGTACTTC
- | TRBJ1-2 | TRBV12-3/TRBV12-4 | - | CASMGRKNYGYTF | TGTGCCAGCATGGGGAGGAAGAACTATGGCTACACCTTC
TRBD2 | TRBJ2-1 | TRBV28 | - | CASRMGGEVNEQFF | TGTGCCAGCCGAATGGGAGGGGAAGTAAATGAGCAGTTCTTC
TRBD1 | TRBJ2-6 | TRBV10-3 | - | CAIRDSSGANVLTF | TGTGCCATCCGGGACAGCTCTGGGGCCAACGTCCTGACTTTC
TRBD1 | TRBJ1-2 | TRBV9 | - | CASSVGQGVYGYTF | TGTGCCAGCAGCGTAGGACAGGGTGTCTATGGCTACACCTTC
- | TRBJ1-1 | TRBV9 | once | CASSVGGGSEAFF | TGTGCCAGCAGCGTAGGCGGGGGGAGTGAAGCTTTCTTT
- | TRBJ2-5 | TRBV9 | - | CASSPGSNNQETQYF | TGTGCCAGCAGTCCCGGGTCGAACAACCAAGAGACCCAGTACTTC
TRBD2 | TRBJ2-3 | TRBV4-3 | - | CASSHGLAAPRDTDTQYF | TGCGCCAGCAGCCACGGACTAGCGGCCCCCCGAGACACAGATACGCAGTATTTT
TRBD1 | TRBJ1-5 | TRBV19 | few | CASSIGTGGWQPQHF | TGTGCCAGTAGTATAGGGACAGGGGGCTGGCAGCCCCAGCATTTT
- | TRBJ1-2 | TRBV14 | - | CASSQDYNYGYTF | TGTGCCAGCAGCCAAGATTATAACTATGGCTACACCTTC
TRBD1 | TRBJ1-2 | TRBV29-1 | - | CSVTWDRGYGYTF | TGCAGCGTAACTTGGGACAGGGGGTATGGCTACACCTTC
TRBD1 | TRBJ2-5 | TRBV6-5 | - | CASSSFKQGAGETQYF | TGTGCCAGCAGTTCGTTCAAACAGGGGGCAGGGGAGACCCAGTACTTC
- | TRBJ1-3 | TRBV6-5 | - | CASSYRRGTRNTIYF | TGTGCCAGCAGTTACCGTAGGGGAACTCGAAACACCATATATTTT
TRBD1 | TRBJ2-2 | TRBV15 | - | CATSKGQGSTGELFF | TGTGCCACCAGCAAGGGACAGGGGTCCACCGGGGAGCTGTTTTTT
TRBD2 | TRBJ2-3 | TRBV10-3 | - | CATGGPSTDTQYF | TGTGCCACGGGGGGGCCGAGCACAGATACGCAGTATTTT
TRBD2 | TRBJ2-1 | TRBV4-3 | - | CASSLRSSLAGVAEQFF | TGCGCCAGCAGCCTACGTTCTTCTCTAGCGGGAGTCGCTGAGCAGTTCTTC
- | TRBJ2-1 | TRBV18 | - | CASSLVETSYNEQFF | TGTGCCAGCTCACTGGTGGAGACCTCATACAATGAGCAGTTCTTC
TRBD1 | TRBJ2-7 | TRBV7-9 | once | CASSSQGRDEQYF | TGTGCCAGCAGCTCACAGGGGCGGGACGAGCAGTACTTC
- | TRBJ2-1 | TRBV11-2 | - | CASSPGSGDNEQFF | TGTGCCAGCAGCCCGGGGAGTGGTGACAATGAGCAGTTCTTC
TRBD2 | TRBJ2-1 | TRBV5-4 | few | CASSWEGLADNEQFF | TGTGCCAGCAGCTGGGAGGGACTAGCGGACAATGAGCAGTTCTTC
TRBD2 | TRBJ2-3 | TRBV7-2 | - | CASSTGGADTQYF | TGTGCCAGCAGCACGGGGGGGGCAGATACGCAGTATTTT
- | TRBJ2-3 | TRBV27 | - | CASSLVVRGDTQYF | TGTGCCAGCAGTTTAGTGGTTCGGGGAGATACGCAGTATTTT
- | TRBJ2-3 | TRBV28 | - | CASSLWGPGDTQYF | TGTGCCAGCAGTTTATGGGGGCCCGGAGATACGCAGTATTTT
- | TRBJ1-4 | TRBV6-2/TRBV6-3 | - | CASSPGTTDEKLFF | TGTGCCAGCAGTCCCGGGACTACGGATGAAAAACTGTTTTTT
- | TRBJ2-1 | TRBV3-1/TRBV3-2 | - | CASSPDTAYNEQFF | TGTGCCAGCAGCCCGGACACAGCCTACAATGAGCAGTTCTTC
TRBD2 | TRBJ2-5 | TRBV15 | - | CATSRDRRGGQETQYF | TGTGCCACCAGCAGAGATCGGCGGGGGGGCCAAGAGACCCAGTACTTC
TRBD2 | TRBJ2-1 | TRBV7-2 | - | CASSHSPVGTSGYNEQFF | TGTGCCAGCAGCCACAGCCCGGTCGGGACTAGCGGCTACAATGAGCAGTTCTTC